A single sample is the source of the 28 T cell receptor beta chains below, sequenced in a study of cytomegalovirus exposure and HLA in healthy donors. It was with 60 Vbeta and 13 Jbeta primers that the PCR ran. The method was immunoSEQ multiplex PCR; TCRdb's version includes in-frame clones alone and lacks a portion of them. Of around 150,000 clones in the sample, 60% to 80% were seen once. Sequencing used PBMCs. All receptors come from a male donor in good health and CMV-seronegative.

The CDR3 DNA is TGTGCCAGCAGTTCCCTCCCGGGAGCGGGAGGCCTAGATACGCAGTATTTT. It encodes CASSSLPGAGGLDTQYF. This sequence joins TRBV28 and TRBJ2-3, with 9 bases lining up with TRBD2. Germline CDR1 is MDHEN and CDR2 is SYDVKM. Trimming at V came to 4 bases and at J to 5 bases, leaving 13 bases not matched to a gene. This CDR3 contains 17 residues.

The CDR3 protein is CASSRTGSAGELFF. The CDR3 DNA is TGCGCCAGCAGCCGGACAGGGAGCGCCGGGGAGCTGTTTTTT. The chain employs TRBV5-1 and TRBJ2-2; 8 nucleotides align to TRBD1. With 4 bases clipped from V and 6 bases from J, the junction kept 5 bases outside the gene matches. Germline CDR1 SGHRS, CDR2 YFSETQ. This CDR3 spans 14 amino acids.

The chain carries TRBV9 and TRBJ2-2, with 8 nucleotides matching TRBD1. CDR3 length: 16 residues. The germline gives CDR1 SGDLS, CDR2 YYNGEE. V lost 0 bases, J lost 0 bases, and 1 base stayed unmatched. CDR3 loop: CASSVGGQANTGELFF. The CDR3 region has the DNA TGTGCCAGCAGCGTAGGGGGACAGGCGAACACCGGGGAGCTGTTTTTT.

Worth noting for this clone: At one end, the junction sequence differs from germline, possibly due to a read error. The chain has TRBV7-2 and TRBJ1-1; possibly TRBD1 for D (6 bases). Germline V lookup: CDR1 SGHTA, CDR2 FQGNSA. CDR3 length: 17 amino acids. DNA for the CDR3: TGTGCCAGCAGATTAGGTGGCCCAGGGGCGGGGAACACTGAAGCTTTCTTT. It specifies CASRLGGPGAGNTEAFF. Full variable domain (outside the CDR3, taken from reference TRBV7-2 and TRBJ1-1): GAGVSQSPSNKVTEKGKDVELRCDPISGHTALYWYRQSLGQGLEFLIYFQGNSAPDKSGLPSDRFSAERTGGSVSTLTIQRTQQEDSAVYLCASRLGGPGAGNTEAFFGQGTRLTVV.

The chain is built from TRBV19 and TRBJ1-5; no firm D call. Trimming left V 6 bases short and J 0 bases short, with 12 bases between. The CDR3 spans 15 residues. CDR1 is LNHDA, CDR2 SQIVND, per germline (reference sequence). The CDR3 DNA is TGTGCCAGTAGCCTCCGGGGAGATAGCAATCAGCCCCAGCATTTT. Amino acid sequence: CASSLRGDSNQPQHF.

A single count supports this clone. The J gene is TRBJ2-7, the V gene TRBV7-2; perhaps TRBD2 as D (6 bases). Germline lookup yields CDR1 SGHTA and CDR2 FQGNSA. This CDR3 has 14 amino acids. With 5 bases removed from V and 2 bases from J, the gap between germline ends came to 13 bases. The CDR3 is CASSDSGRPYEQYF. Written as DNA, the CDR3 is TGTGCCAGCAGCGATAGCGGTAGGCCCTACGAGCAGTACTTC.

This chain joins TRBV5-1 and TRBJ2-1; 7 bases map to TRBD1. The germline V gene encodes CDR1 SGHRS and CDR2 YFSETQ. J was trimmed by 6 bases and V by 1 base; bases with no gene match: 4. This CDR3 is built from 14 residues. The CDR3 coding sequence is TGCGCCAGCAGCTTGCGACAGGGTAGCAATGAGCAGTTCTTC. Its protein product is CASSLRQGSNEQFF. The whole variable domain, remainder taken from reference TRBV5-1 and TRBJ2-1, is KAGVTQTPRYLIKTRGQQVTLSCSPISGHRSVSWYQQTPGQGLQFLFEYFSETQRNKGNFPGRFSGRQFSNSRSEMNVSTLELGDSALYLCASSLRQGSNEQFFGPGTRLTVL.

The chain uses TRBV6-6 and TRBJ2-7; 8 nucleotides line up with TRBD1. Germline loops: CDR1 MNHNY, CDR2 SVGAGI (reference sequence). CDR3 length equals 14 residues. With 0 bases clipped from V and 4 bases from J, the junction kept 2 bases outside the gene matches. CDR3 loop: CASSYSDRGYEQYF. CDR3 coding DNA: TGTGCCAGCAGTTACTCCGACAGGGGTTACGAGCAGTACTTC.

This chain joins TRBV2 and TRBJ1-3; TRBD1 agrees at 12 bases. CDR3 length: 22 residues. Germline V gives CDR1 SNHLY, CDR2 FYNNEI. Trimming took 4 bases from V and 2 from J; bases not matched to a gene: 21. The CDR3 here is CASSGGVLGTGGPYRAGNTIYF. The CDR3 region has the DNA TGTGCCAGCAGTGGAGGGGTGTTGGGGACAGGGGGCCCATATAGGGCTGGAAACACCATATATTTT.

The chain uses TRBV5-1 and TRBJ1-3, with 11 nucleotides matching TRBD1. The CDR3 has 14 amino acids. Germline loops: CDR1 SGHRS, CDR2 YFSETQ. The V gene end was trimmed by 5 bases and the J gene end by 6 bases; junction bases not matched to a gene: 4. The CDR3 reads CASSRDRGSNTIYF. As DNA, the CDR3 is TGCGCCAGCAGTAGGGACAGGGGGTCAAACACCATATATTTT.

The CDR3: CATSSRIGTASGANVLTF. CDR3 in DNA: TGTGCCACCAGCAGCCGCATAGGGACAGCCTCTGGGGCCAACGTCCTGACTTTC. This chain links TRBV15 with TRBJ2-6; TRBD1 matches 7 bases. V shed 3 bases, J shed 0 bases, and the junction held 8 bases outside the gene matches. This CDR3 is built from 18 residues. Germline loops: CDR1 LNHNV, CDR2 YYDKDF (reference sequence).

This clone was detected a few times. CDR3 sequence (DNA): TGCAGCGTTACTCCCCACGGGGATAGGGACACTGAAGCTTTCTTT. Translation gives CSVTPHGDRDTEAFF. This chain connects TRBV29-1 to TRBJ1-1; no clear D gene. Germline CDR1 is SQVTM and CDR2 is ANQGSEA. The CDR3 runs 15 residues. V was shortened by 5 bases and J by 3 bases, with 19 bases between the two germline ends.

CDR3 region: CASSVEQGTETQYF. As DNA, the CDR3 is TGTGCCAGCAGCGTAGAACAGGGGACGGAGACCCAGTACTTC. The chain couples TRBV9 to TRBJ2-5; TRBD1 matches 7 bases. Trimming took 0 bases from V and 5 from J; bases not matched to a gene: 4. The CDR3 runs 14 residues. Germline CDR1 and CDR2: SGDLS and YYNGEE.

The chain uses TRBV5-1 and TRBJ2-1, with D maybe TRBD2 (5 bases). Germline V gene lookup returns CDR1 SGHRS and CDR2 YFSETQ. Trimming left V 4 bases short and J 10 bases short, with 12 bases between. This CDR3 comprises 12 residues. CDR3: CASSPLSGEQFF. The CDR3 DNA reads as TGCGCCAGCAGCCCCCTCTCGGGAGAGCAGTTCTTC.

The rearrangement links TRBV7-8 to TRBJ1-6; possible D gene TRBD1, 5 bases. The CDR3 extends over 14 amino acids. V lost 10 bases to trimming and J lost 3 bases, with 13 bases between them. The germline gives CDR1 SGHVS, CDR2 FQNEAQ. The DNA for the CDR3 is TGTGCCATTGGAACAGGATTCTATAATTCACCCCTCCACTTT. Its translation is CAIGTGFYNSPLHF.

J is TRBJ1-2 and V is TRBV23-1; possible D gene TRBD1, 6 bases. TRBV23-1 carries the ORF label, with uncertain function. V was clipped by 2 bases and J by 1 base, with 17 bases between them. CDR3 size: 17 residues. CDR3 coding DNA: TGCGCCAGCAGTCAACAGGACAGCTGCCCGATTAACTATGGCTACACCTTC. Protein: CASSQQDSCPINYGYTF.

This chain uses TRBV5-4 with TRBJ2-7; weak D call: TRBD2 (6 bases). The germline V and J ends were trimmed by 3 bases and 2 bases, with 9 bases remaining between them. Germline V gives CDR1 SGHNT, CDR2 YYREEE (reference sequence). There are 13 residues in the CDR3. In nucleotides, the CDR3 is TGTGCCAGCAGCTCCCGGGAGACCTACGAGCAGTACTTC. This sequence encodes CASSSRETYEQYF.

This clone was picked up a small number of times. The sample contains more than one DNA sequence encoding this CDR3. The CDR3 sequence is CASSSLEGASGNTIYF. The CDR3 DNA reads as TGCGCCAGCAGCTCCCTAGAAGGGGCGTCCGGAAACACCATATATTTT. The rearrangement joins TRBV5-1 to TRBJ1-3, with a tentative D call TRBD1 (5 bases). Per the germline V gene, CDR1 is SGHRS and CDR2 is YFSETQ. The V end lost 3 bases, the J end lost 4 bases, and 17 bases lay between the germline ends. The CDR3 runs 16 residues.

V and J are TRBV19 and TRBJ2-1; 9 nucleotides align to TRBD1. V shed 8 bases and J 6 bases; nucleotides not matched to a gene: 8. Germline V gene data show CDR1 as LNHDA and CDR2 as SQIVND (reference sequence). CDR3 length: 14 residues. The CDR3 nucleotides read TGTGCCAGTGGACAACCGGGACAGGGCAATGAGCAGTTCTTC. The encoded protein is CASGQPGQGNEQFF.

The rearrangement links TRBV7-3 to TRBJ2-5; D is ambiguous. The V end lost 9 bases, the J end lost 2 bases, and 13 bases lay between the germline ends. The germline CDR1 and CDR2 sequences are SGHTA and FQGTGA. The CDR3 covers 13 residues. The CDR3 reads CASSTAPQETQYF. CDR3 DNA sequence: TGTGCCAGTTCGACTGCCCCACAAGAGACCCAGTACTTC.

The chain uses TRBV4-1 and TRBJ1-3; D gene unclear. The germline gives CDR1 MGHRA, CDR2 YSYEKL. Trimming stripped 0 bases from V and 0 bases from J, with 15 bases between. This CDR3 spans 18 amino acids. Written as DNA, the CDR3 is TGCGCCAGCAGCCAAGATGGTGGAGGGTTCGTCTCTGGAAACACCATATATTTT. Residues: CASSQDGGGFVSGNTIYF.

The table lists this clone with a few counts. J is TRBJ2-3 and V is TRBV7-9; tentative D call: TRBD1 (6 bases). The germline gives CDR1 SEHNR, CDR2 FQNEAQ (reference sequence). The CDR3 consists of 14 residues. Trimming took off 0 bases at V and 5 bases at J, with 9 bases between the two ends. The DNA of the CDR3 is TGTGCCAGCAGCTTAGCGGGGGCGGGAGATACGCAGTATTTT. This translates into CASSLAGAGDTQYF.

The V and J genes are TRBV18 and TRBJ1-1, with 8 bases that match TRBD1. Losses at the gene ends were 4 bases for V and 1 base for J; bases not matched to a gene: 5. The V gene's germline CDR1 is KGHSH and CDR2 LQKENI. This CDR3 has 15 residues. In DNA form, the CDR3 reads TGTGCCAGCTCACGACGGACAGGGACGAACACTGAAGCTTTCTTT. Amino acids: CASSRRTGTNTEAFF.

The chain carries TRBV27 and TRBJ1-2; D possibly corresponds to TRBD1 (6 bases). The germline gives CDR1 MNHEY, CDR2 SMNVEV (reference sequence). V dropped 6 bases and J dropped 0 bases, with 11 bases sitting between them. This CDR3 has 14 amino acids. The CDR3 DNA follows: TGTGCCAGCAGCCCAGGGGCCACTAACTATGGCTACACCTTC. This encodes CASSPGATNYGYTF.

The J gene is TRBJ1-1, the V gene TRBV2; TRBD1 matches at 7 bases. Germline CDR1 is SNHLY and CDR2 is FYNNEI. The CDR3 totals 14 residues. The V and J ends lost 6 bases and 5 bases, in that order; junction bases with no gene match: 9. CDR3 nucleotide sequence: TGTGCCAGCAGCCAGTCGACAGGGACGACTGAAGCTTTCTTT. Protein product: CASSQSTGTTEAFF. Combining the CDR3 with reference TRBV2 and TRBJ1-1 gives the whole variable domain EPEVTQTPSHQVTQMGQEVILRCVPISNHLYFYWYRQILGQKVEFLVSFYNNEISEKSEIFDDQFSVERPDGSNFTLKIRSTKLEDSAMYFCASSQSTGTTEAFFGQGTRLTVV.

This chain joins TRBV18 and TRBJ2-2; no reliable D call. V dropped 3 bases and J dropped 0 bases, with 8 bases sitting between them. The germline CDR1 and CDR2 sequences are KGHSH and LQKENI. This CDR3 has 15 amino acids. The CDR3 spells CASSPLRANTGELFF. DNA for the CDR3: TGTGCCAGCTCACCCTTGCGAGCGAACACCGGGGAGCTGTTTTTT.

The gene calls are TRBV5-1 and TRBJ2-1; 8 bases match TRBD2. With 0 bases clipped from V and 0 bases from J, the junction kept 11 bases outside the gene matches. The CDR3 is 19 amino acids. CDR1 is SGHRS, CDR2 YFSETQ, per germline. CDR3 sequence: CASSLGKNSGASSYNEQFF. CDR3 nucleotides: TGCGCCAGCAGCTTGGGGAAAAATAGCGGGGCCAGCTCCTACAATGAGCAGTTCTTC.

Only a few counts were recorded for this clone. The chain uses TRBV7-3 and TRBJ1-1, with D hard to call. The germline V gene has CDR1 SGHTA and CDR2 FQGTGA. Trimming stripped 5 bases from V and 6 bases from J, with 16 bases between. The CDR3 runs 14 residues. The CDR3: CASSRDPGFAEAFF. In DNA form, the CDR3 reads TGTGCCAGCAGCCGAGACCCGGGTTTTGCTGAAGCTTTCTTT. Using reference TRBV7-3 and TRBJ1-1 for the parts outside the CDR3, the full variable domain is GAGVSQTPSNKVTEKGKYVELRCDPISGHTALYWYRQSLGQGPEFLIYFQGTGAADDSGLPNDRFFAVRPEGSVSTLKIQRTERGDSAVYLCASSRDPGFAEAFFGQGTRLTVV.